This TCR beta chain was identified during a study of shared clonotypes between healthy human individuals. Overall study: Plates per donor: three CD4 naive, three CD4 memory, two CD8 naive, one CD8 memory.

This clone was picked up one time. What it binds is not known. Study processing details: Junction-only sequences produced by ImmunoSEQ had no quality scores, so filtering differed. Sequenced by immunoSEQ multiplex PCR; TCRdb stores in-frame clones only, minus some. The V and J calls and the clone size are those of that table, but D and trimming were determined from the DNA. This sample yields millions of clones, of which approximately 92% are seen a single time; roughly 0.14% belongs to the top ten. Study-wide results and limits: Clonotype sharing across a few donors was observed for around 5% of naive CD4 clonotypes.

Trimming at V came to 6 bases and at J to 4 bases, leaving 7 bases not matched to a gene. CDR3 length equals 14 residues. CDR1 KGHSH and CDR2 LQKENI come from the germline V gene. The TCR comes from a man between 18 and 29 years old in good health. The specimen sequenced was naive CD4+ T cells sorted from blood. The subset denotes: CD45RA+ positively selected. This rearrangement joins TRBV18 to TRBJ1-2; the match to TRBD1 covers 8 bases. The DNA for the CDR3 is TGTGCCAGCTCGTCGGACAGGGCCTCCTATGGCTACACCTTC. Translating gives CASSSDRASYGYTF.